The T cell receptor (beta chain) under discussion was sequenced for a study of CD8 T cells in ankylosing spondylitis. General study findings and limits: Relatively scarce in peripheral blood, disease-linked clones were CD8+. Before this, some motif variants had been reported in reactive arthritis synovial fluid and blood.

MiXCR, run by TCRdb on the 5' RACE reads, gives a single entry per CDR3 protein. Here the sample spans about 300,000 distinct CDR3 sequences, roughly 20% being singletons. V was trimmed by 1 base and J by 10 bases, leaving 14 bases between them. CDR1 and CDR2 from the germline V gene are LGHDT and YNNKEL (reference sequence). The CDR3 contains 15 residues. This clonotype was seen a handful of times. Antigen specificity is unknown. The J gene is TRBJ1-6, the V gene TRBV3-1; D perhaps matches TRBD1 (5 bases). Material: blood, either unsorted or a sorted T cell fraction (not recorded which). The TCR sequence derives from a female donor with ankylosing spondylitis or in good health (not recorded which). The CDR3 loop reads CASSQGADRGSPLHF. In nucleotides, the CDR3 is TGTGCCAGCAGCCAAGGGGCGGACCGGGGCTCACCCCTCCACTTT.